Each of the 8 T cell receptor beta chains below was sequenced from the same sample in a study of T cell responses to AZD1222 COVID-19 vaccine. Profiled with immunoSEQ multiplex PCR; TCRdb holds only in-frame clones, not every one. The sample holds about 90,000 clones; roughly 87% are singletons and the top ten take under 6.5%. The sequences come from peripheral blood, collected on day 0 of AZD1222 vaccination. Every receptor here comes from an adult in good health.

Note on this clone: Within the sample, other DNA sequences also encode this same CDR3. The chain employs TRBV27 and TRBJ1-2, with unresolved D. V was clipped by 5 bases and J by 5 bases, with 6 bases between them. Germline values: CDR1 MNHEY, CDR2 SMNVEV (reference sequence). The CDR3 extends over 11 amino acids. As DNA, the CDR3 is TGTGCCAGCAGTGGGTCTTATGGCTACACCTTC. This codes for CASSGSYGYTF.

This clone appeared a few times. The V and J genes are TRBV4-1 and TRBJ1-1; the D is unclear. The CDR3 consists of 12 residues. The germline gives CDR1 MGHRA, CDR2 YSYEKL. Trimming left V 3 bases short and J 5 bases short, with 7 bases between. CDR3 sequence (DNA): TGCGCCAGCAGCCATGGGAGTACTGAAGCTTTCTTT. Translating it yields CASSHGSTEAFF.

The chain carries TRBV29-1 and TRBJ2-3; D may be TRBD2 (5 bases). Germline loops: CDR1 SQVTM, CDR2 ANQGSEA. V lost 7 bases, J lost 3 bases, and 11 bases lay in between. The CDR3 spans 12 residues. CDR3 residues: CSGGHQTDTQYF. In DNA form, the CDR3 reads TGCAGCGGAGGGCATCAGACAGATACGCAGTATTTT.

Here the CDR3 DNA reads TGTGCCAGTAGTAGTAGGGACAGGGATTACAATGAGCAGTTCTTC. Its translation: CASSSRDRDYNEQFF. The rearrangement joins TRBV19 to TRBJ2-1; TRBD1 agrees at 9 bases. Germline CDR1 is LNHDA and CDR2 is SQIVND (reference sequence). J lost 4 bases, V lost 4 bases, and 5 bases had no gene match. The CDR3 spans 15 residues.

V and J are TRBV27 and TRBJ1-2, with 7 bases lining up with TRBD1. The CDR3 is 15 residues long. CDR1 and CDR2 (germline): MNHEY, SMNVEV (reference sequence). V gave up 7 bases and J gave up 4 bases; unmatched junction bases: 12. In DNA form, the CDR3 reads TGTGCCAGCACCCCAAGACAGGGCATCGGCTATGGCTACACCTTC. The encoded protein is CASTPRQGIGYGYTF.

The chain is built from TRBV27 and TRBJ2-7; 7 nucleotides agree with TRBD2. CDR1 and CDR2 from the germline V gene are MNHEY and SMNVEV (reference sequence). The CDR3 extends over 16 amino acids. The V segment lost 2 bases and the J segment 4 bases; nucleotides outside the gene matches: 11. In nucleotides, the CDR3 is TGTGCCAGCAGTTTAAACCGGGACTACCTTCTTTACGAGCAGTACTTC. The encoded protein is CASSLNRDYLLYEQYF.

This clone has more than one count but fewer than ten. The rearrangement links TRBV9 to TRBJ2-2; D remains ambiguous. Between the trimmed V and J ends, which lost 4 bases and 8 bases, there was a span of 15 bases. Germline-derived CDR1 and CDR2 are SGDLS and YYNGEE. CDR3 size: 14 residues. The CDR3 nucleotides are TGTGCCAGCAGCCCCCTCGCGGCGGATGGGGAGCTGTTTTTT. Protein sequence: CASSPLAADGELFF.

The gene calls are TRBV18 and TRBJ1-5; no reliable D call. CDR3 length: 14 residues. CDR1 and CDR2 from the germline V gene are KGHSH and LQKENI. V lost 1 base and J 9 bases, leaving 13 bases between the germline ends. The CDR3 is CASSPQDTTGPQHF. The CDR3 DNA reads TGTGCCAGCTCACCACAAGACACCACCGGGCCCCAGCATTTT.